This record covers a single T cell receptor (beta chain). What it binds is not known. Selected positively for CCR7 and CD45RO-negative, naive CD8 cells excluded terminally differentiated effector memory CD45RA+ cells. This entry is derived from a study of shared clonotypes between healthy human individuals. Notes on the study in general: Incompleteness in sorted-subset sequencing, despite large depth, was shown by rarefaction.

Sequencing was performed with immunoSEQ multiplex PCR; in TCRdb, only in-frame clones are kept and a portion is missing. The sample carries about 2 million clones, about 95% recorded once. The receptor comes from a man aged 18 to 35 in good health. The sequencing sample was made of naive CD8+ T cells sorted from blood.

The CDR3 bases are TGTGCCAGCAGCTCAAATAGCGGTTACAATGAGCAGTTCTTC. Amino acids: CASSSNSGYNEQFF. The chain employs TRBV7-9 and TRBJ2-1, with D maybe TRBD2 (6 bases). The CDR3 sequence is 14 residues long. Germline V lookup: CDR1 SEHNR, CDR2 FQNEAQ (reference sequence). The V and J ends lost 4 bases and 4 bases respectively, with 11 bases between them.